This T cell receptor beta chain came from a study of Ad26.COV2.S vaccination and SARS-CoV-2 variants. Study-wide context: Into the muscle, Ad26.COV2.S was dosed once or twice, 56 days apart. Regarding the study as a whole: Similar non-spike TCR breadth was observed in recipients of vaccine and of placebo. In vaccinated individuals, spike-specific CD8+ and CD4+ T cell responses reportedly displayed substantial breadth.

Treatment described: 19 received Ad26.COV2.S at low or high dose, single or two shots; 5 received placebo; per-sample allocation not given. Following the first vaccine or placebo injection, samples were taken on day 63. Expressing Wuhan-strain SARS-CoV-2 spike, an Ad26 vector served as the vaccine. Using immunoSEQ multiplex PCR, the repertoire was profiled, and TCRdb retains in-frame clones only, with some absent. Counted here are 300,000 to 500,000 clones, around nine tenths occurring once; the ten biggest clones make up about 3.6%. As concerns this clone: Its antigen remains unidentified.

The specimen was peripheral blood, collected in a trial of Ad26.COV2.S vaccine versus placebo. The receptor's source is a person aged 18-60 years who received the Ad26.COV2.S COVID-19 vaccine or a placebo.

The CDR3 spells CASSYSMGLGTGELFF. CDR3 coding DNA: TGTGCCAGCAGTTACTCGATGGGTCTTGGGACCGGGGAGCTGTTTTTT. This chain connects TRBV6-5 to TRBJ2-2, with no clear D. CDR3 size: 16 residues. V dropped 0 bases and J dropped 5 bases, with 13 bases sitting between them. Germline-derived CDR1 and CDR2 are MNHEY and SVGAGI.